These 16 T cell receptor beta chains were sequenced from one sample in a study of blood T cell repertoires in COVID-19. TCRdb's table, derived via immunoSEQ multiplex PCR, lists solely in-frame clones and lacks some. The profile shows 400,000 to 450,000 clones, over 75% of them singletons. Sequencing was performed on peripheral blood. All receptors derive from a woman aged 40 to 50 with COVID-19, enrolled during active disease.

The CDR3 DNA sequence: TGTGCCAGCAGCAACCGGGCGGGAGCCACAGATACGCAGTATTTT. Translated: CASSNRAGATDTQYF. The V call is TRBV13, the J call TRBJ2-3; the match to TRBD2 covers 7 bases. The CDR3 length is 15 residues. Trimming at V came to 5 bases and at J to 2 bases, leaving 7 bases not matched to a gene. Looked up from germline, CDR1 is PRHDT and CDR2 is FYEKMQ (reference sequence).

The chain carries TRBV21-1 and TRBJ1-5; TRBD1, the D gene given by the table, was not confirmed from the DNA. TRBV21-1 is assigned pseudogene status. This CDR3 region has 17 residues. As DNA, the CDR3 is TGTGCCAGCAGCCTCCCGGAGGGGGCTTTTGGCAATCAGCCCCAGCATTTT. As protein: CASSLPEGAFGNQPQHF.

The genes are TRBV4-3 and TRBJ2-1, with TRBD2 matching over 16 bases. CDR3 length: 17 residues. V lost 1 base, J lost 8 bases, and 5 bases stayed unmatched. Germline CDR1 reads LGHNA; CDR2 reads YSLEER. As DNA, the CDR3 is TGCGCCAGCAGCCAAGCAGGGACTAGCGGGAGGGTATATGAGCAGTTCTTC. Protein product: CASSQAGTSGRVYEQFF.

The CDR3 region is CASSPRGEVLNEQFF. CDR3 coding DNA: TGCGCCAGCAGCCCCCGAGGAGAGGTTCTCAATGAGCAGTTCTTC. V and J are TRBV4-1 and TRBJ2-1; D remains ambiguous. Between the trimmed V and J ends, which lost 4 bases and 6 bases, there was a span of 16 bases. The V gene's germline CDR1 is MGHRA and CDR2 YSYEKL. CDR3 length: 15 amino acids.

V usage is TRBV27 and J usage is TRBJ1-1; 10 positions agree with TRBD1. The V and J ends lost 4 bases and 5 bases, in that order; junction bases with no gene match: 7. Germline CDR1 MNHEY, CDR2 SMNVEV (reference sequence). This CDR3 region has 15 residues. The CDR3 loop reads CASSSSGQGKTEAFF. For the CDR3, the DNA is TGTGCCAGCAGTTCCTCGGGACAGGGGAAGACTGAAGCTTTCTTT.

This clone appeared once. The chain links TRBV27 to TRBJ1-2, with D possibly being TRBD1 (5 bases). CDR1 and CDR2 from the germline V gene are MNHEY and SMNVEV (reference sequence). V lost 6 bases and J 4 bases, leaving 27 bases between the germline ends. This CDR3 is 18 amino acids long. The CDR3 region is CASRNSTFMGRKCYGYTF. For the CDR3, the DNA is TGTGCCAGCAGGAACTCCACTTTTATGGGGCGGAAATGCTATGGCTACACCTTC.

V usage is TRBV19 and J usage is TRBJ2-7; D is perhaps TRBD1 (6 bases). V was shortened by 8 bases and J by 6 bases, with 17 bases between the two germline ends. Per the germline V gene, CDR1 is LNHDA and CDR2 is SQIVND (reference sequence). The CDR3 has 13 amino acids. CDR3 DNA: TGTGCCAGTTCCTTGGGTTGGGGGCCCGAGCAGTACTTC. Protein: CASSLGWGPEQYF.

This clone was seen a few times. The V and J genes are TRBV5-6 and TRBJ1-2; TRBD1 agrees at 8 bases. J gave up 4 bases and V 4 bases, and 12 bases lay outside the gene matches. Germline CDR1 reads SGHDT; CDR2 reads YYEEEE. CDR3 length equals 16 residues. Here the CDR3 DNA reads TGTGCCAGCAGCCCCCGGGACAGGATCGTTGGCTATGGCTACACCTTC. Its protein is CASSPRDRIVGYGYTF. Variable domain in full (rest from reference TRBV5-6 and TRBJ1-2): DAGVTQSPTHLIKTRGQQVTLRCSPKSGHDTVSWYQQALGQGPQFIFQYYEEEERQRGNFPDRFSGHQFPNYSSELNVNALLLGDSALYLCASSPRDRIVGYGYTFGSGTRLTVV.

V is TRBV7-2 and J is TRBJ2-1; a weak D match, TRBD1 (6 bases). Germline V lookup: CDR1 SGHTA, CDR2 FQGNSA. The CDR3 totals 16 residues. Between the trimmed V and J ends, which lost 5 bases and 10 bases, there was a span of 24 bases. The CDR3 loop is CASSQGRSSRAGEQFF. The CDR3 DNA reads TGTGCCAGCAGCCAGGGGCGGTCTAGTAGGGCCGGGGAGCAGTTCTTC.

This clone came up once. The chain couples TRBV28 to TRBJ1-2; a weak D match, TRBD1 (5 bases). Germline V gene data show CDR1 as MDHEN and CDR2 as SYDVKM. The ends were cut back, 2 bases at V and 4 bases at J, with 14 bases in the middle. The CDR3 loop spans 15 amino acids. As DNA, the CDR3 is TGTGCCAGCAGTTTAGGCCGGTGGCAGGGCTATGGCTACACCTTC. Amino acid sequence: CASSLGRWQGYGYTF.

V and J are TRBV5-1 and TRBJ2-5; 10 nucleotides match TRBD1. Germline V CDR1 and CDR2: SGHRS, YFSETQ. The CDR3 has 16 residues. Trimming took 2 bases from V and 0 from J; bases not matched to a gene: 4. In DNA form, the CDR3 reads TGCGCCAGCAGCTTACCCGGGACAGGGGACCAAGAGACCCAGTACTTC. Its protein product is CASSLPGTGDQETQYF.

The V gene is TRBV6-1, the J gene TRBJ1-1; 9 bases fit TRBD1. The CDR3 is 15 amino acids. Germline-derived CDR1 and CDR2 are MNHNS and SASEGT. V lost 5 bases and J lost 7; bases outside the gene matches: 11. The CDR3 reads CASSWGFTTGGEAFF. As DNA, the CDR3 is TGTGCCAGCAGTTGGGGATTCACGACAGGGGGTGAAGCTTTCTTT.

V and J are TRBV6-5 and TRBJ1-5, with TRBD1 matching over 8 bases. CDR1 is MNHEY and CDR2 is SVGAGI in the germline V gene. The CDR3 totals 15 residues. V was pared by 4 bases and J by 5 bases, with 7 bases of the junction left unmatched. CDR3 in amino acids: CASSFGQGVDQPQHF. CDR3 DNA sequence: TGTGCCAGCAGTTTTGGACAGGGAGTAGATCAGCCCCAGCATTTT.

The chain combines TRBV6-2 or TRBV6-3 with TRBJ1-5, with 9 nucleotides matching TRBD1. V gave up 4 bases and J gave up 6 bases; unmatched junction bases: 7. This CDR3 contains 15 residues. Germline values: CDR1 MNHEY, CDR2 SVGEGT. As DNA, the CDR3 is TGTGCCAGCAGTTTAAGAACAGGGGGCCTTCAGCCCCAGCATTTT. Translating gives CASSLRTGGLQPQHF.

This clone has only a few counts. The CDR3 region is CASSSFLTETNTGELFF. DNA for the CDR3: TGTGCCAGCAGCTCCTTCCTCACAGAGACGAACACCGGGGAGCTGTTTTTT. The chain uses TRBV11-2 and TRBJ2-2, with D unresolved. The germline gives CDR1 SGHAT, CDR2 FQNNGV. The V and J ends lost 4 bases and 0 bases respectively, with 15 bases between them. The CDR3 consists of 17 residues.

V is TRBV6-6 and J is TRBJ1-3; unclear D gene. The length of the CDR3 is 13 residues. V lost 4 bases, J lost 1 base, and 5 bases lay in between. Germline loops: CDR1 MNHNY, CDR2 SVGAGI (reference sequence). CDR3 protein: CASSFPSGNTIYF. The CDR3 DNA is TGTGCCAGCAGTTTTCCGTCTGGAAACACCATATATTTT.